This entry lists 23 T cell receptor beta chains sequenced from one sample in a study of blood T cells in healthy people across ages. PCR was performed a second time for about 7 to 12 cycles using a sample-barcoded 5' primer and a J-beta primer mix. TCRdb reanalysed the 5' RACE reads using MiXCR and keeps one entry per CDR3 protein. Of just under 750,000 distinct CDR3 sequences listed, 22% were seen once; the top ten hold around 21%. Sample: blood. The receptors shown here come from a man between 65 and 85 years old in good health.

This clonotype came up many times. The chain joins TRBV20-1 to TRBJ2-3; D is perhaps TRBD2 (6 bases). The germline V gene encodes CDR1 DFQATT and CDR2 SNEGSKA (reference sequence). The CDR3 totals 12 residues. Between the trimmed V and J ends, which lost 3 bases and 6 bases, there was a span of 10 bases. The CDR3 sequence is CSASGGFDTQYF. DNA of the CDR3: TGCAGTGCTAGCGGGGGTTTTGATACGCAGTATTTT.

V is TRBV11-2 and J is TRBJ2-7; D remains unclear. The CDR3 covers 15 residues. The germline V and J ends were trimmed by 3 bases and 2 bases, with 14 bases remaining between them. Germline V gene sequence: CDR1 SGHAT, CDR2 FQNNGV. The chain's CDR3 is CASSFSQAVPYEQYF. In nucleotides, the CDR3 is TGTGCCAGCAGCTTCAGTCAGGCGGTACCCTACGAGCAGTACTTC.

The chain carries TRBV6-5 and TRBJ1-3; 7 bases are shared with TRBD1. With V trimmed by 5 bases and J by 4 bases, 5 bases remained unmatched. Germline values: CDR1 MNHEY, CDR2 SVGAGI. The CDR3 has 14 amino acids. The CDR3 DNA reads as TGTGCCAGCAGTCGGGGGGACAGAGGAAACACCATATATTTT. This sequence encodes CASSRGDRGNTIYF.

The chain has TRBV9 and TRBJ2-5; 9 positions agree with TRBD2. The junction had 10 bases not matched to a gene; V was cut back by 0 bases and J by 1 base. Per germline, CDR1 SGDLS and CDR2 YYNGEE. CDR3 length equals 18 residues. This CDR3 is CASSVAPKTSGAQETQYF. The CDR3 DNA follows: TGTGCCAGCAGCGTAGCTCCCAAGACTAGCGGAGCCCAAGAGACCCAGTACTTC.

The rearrangement links TRBV20-1 to TRBJ1-2; no clear D. The CDR3 totals 11 residues. Germline V gene data show CDR1 as DFQATT and CDR2 as SNEGSKA (reference sequence). V was trimmed by 2 bases and J by 2 bases, leaving 3 bases between them. CDR3: CSARQNYGYTF. The CDR3 DNA reads as TGCAGTGCTAGACAAAACTATGGCTACACCTTC.

This sequence joins TRBV2 and TRBJ2-5, with a tentative D call TRBD1 (6 bases). V gave up 8 bases and J gave up 4 bases, with 11 bases separating them. Germline CDR1 is SNHLY and CDR2 is FYNNEI. This CDR3 contains 12 residues. The CDR3 loop is CASGQGRETQYF. The CDR3 DNA sequence: TGTGCCAGCGGGCAGGGGAGAGAGACCCAGTACTTC. The complete variable domain, with remaining parts taken from reference TRBV2 and TRBJ2-5, reads EPEVTQTPSHQVTQMGQEVILRCVPISNHLYFYWYRQILGQKVEFLVSFYNNEISEKSEIFDDQFSVERPDGSNFTLKIRSTKLEDSAMYFCASGQGRETQYFGPGTRLLVL.

This clonotype was recorded a few times. The chain has TRBV19 and TRBJ1-2, with 8 bases lining up with TRBD1. The germline CDR1 and CDR2 sequences are LNHDA and SQIVND (reference sequence). The CDR3 has 15 residues. The V segment lost 1 base and the J segment 8 bases; nucleotides outside the gene matches: 9. In DNA, the CDR3 is TGTGCCAGTAGTATAGGACGGACAGGGACGAGAGGCTACACCTTC. Protein product: CASSIGRTGTRGYTF.

The CDR3 sequence is CAISVNRGYTF. In nucleotides, the CDR3 is TGTGCCATCAGCGTCAACCGTGGCTACACCTTC. The chain joins TRBV10-3 to TRBJ1-2; D call uncertain. V lost 6 bases, J lost 7 bases, and 9 bases lay in between. The CDR3 loop spans 11 amino acids. CDR1 and CDR2 from the germline V gene are ENHRY and SYGVKD.

The gene calls are TRBV20-1 and TRBJ1-5; D is perhaps TRBD1 (5 bases). This CDR3 comprises 12 residues. Germline CDR1 DFQATT, CDR2 SNEGSKA (reference sequence). V was trimmed by 0 bases and J by 6 bases, leaving 6 bases between them. The chain's CDR3 is CSAREGLQPQHF. Here the CDR3 DNA reads TGCAGTGCTAGAGAGGGGCTTCAGCCCCAGCATTTT.

Ten or more counts support this clonotype. J is TRBJ1-1 and V is TRBV18, with D unclear. The V and J ends lost 2 bases and 6 bases respectively, with 4 bases between them. This CDR3 has 11 amino acids. The germline V gene encodes CDR1 KGHSH and CDR2 LQKENI. CDR3 region: CASSPGAEAFF. In DNA, the CDR3 is TGTGCCAGCTCACCAGGGGCTGAAGCTTTCTTT. The complete variable domain, with remaining parts taken from reference TRBV18 and TRBJ1-1, reads NAGVMQNPRHLVRRRGQEARLRCSPMKGHSHVYWYRQLPEEGLKFMVYLQKENIIDESGMPKERFSAEFPKEGPSILRIQQVVRGDSAAYFCASSPGAEAFFGQGTRLTVV.

This clonotype appeared a few times. The CDR3: CASSEHGTVSGEQYV. The CDR3 nucleotides read TGTGCCAGCAGTGAACATGGGACAGTTTCGGGAGAGCAGTACGTC. The V gene is TRBV6-5, the J gene TRBJ2-7; 7 nucleotides agree with TRBD1. The germline V gene has CDR1 MNHEY and CDR2 SVGAGI. The CDR3 length is 15 residues. With 5 bases clipped from V and 7 bases from J, the junction kept 14 bases outside the gene matches.

This clonotype has just a few counts. The chain is built from TRBV20-1 and TRBJ1-2, with 8 nucleotides matching TRBD1. Germline loops: CDR1 DFQATT, CDR2 SNEGSKA (reference sequence). The CDR3 extends over 15 amino acids. The V gene end was trimmed by 6 bases and the J gene end by 4 bases; junction bases not matched to a gene: 13. CDR3 in DNA: TGCAGTGCCCCCCGGCCGGACAGGGACCTCTATGGCTACACCTTC. Its protein is CSAPRPDRDLYGYTF.

The rearrangement joins TRBV18 to TRBJ2-5; 8 bases map to TRBD1. The CDR3 consists of 14 residues. The germline CDR1 and CDR2 sequences are KGHSH and LQKENI. The V segment lost 0 bases and the J segment 3 bases; nucleotides outside the gene matches: 0. Here the CDR3 reads CASSPPTGEETQYF. The CDR3 DNA reads as TGTGCCAGCTCACCACCGACAGGGGAAGAGACCCAGTACTTC.

J is TRBJ2-1 and V is TRBV12-3 or TRBV12-4; 7 nucleotides agree with TRBD2. The CDR3 is 15 residues long. V lost 5 bases to trimming and J lost 5 bases; unmatched junction nucleotides: 9. The CDR3 here is CASSLGLAADNEQFF. CDR3 in DNA: TGTGCCAGCAGTCTGGGGCTAGCGGCTGACAATGAGCAGTTCTTC.

V usage is TRBV5-5 and J usage is TRBJ2-1, with 7 bases matching TRBD2. This CDR3 region has 15 residues. Per germline, CDR1 SGHKS and CDR2 YYEKEE (reference sequence). V lost 1 base, J lost 8 bases, and 9 bases stayed unmatched. CDR3 nucleotide sequence: TGTGCCAGCAGCTTGTCACGGACTAGGAGCGATGAGCAGTTCTTC. Amino acid sequence: CASSLSRTRSDEQFF. The full variable domain, its missing parts supplied by reference TRBV5-5 and TRBJ2-1, is DAGVTQSPTHLIKTRGQQVTLRCSPISGHKSVSWYQQVLGQGPQFIFQYYEKEERGRGNFPDRFSARQFPNYSSELNVNALLLGDSALYLCASSLSRTRSDEQFFGPGTRLTVL.

In this sample, this clonotype turned up a few times. J is TRBJ2-3 and V is TRBV20-1; 7 positions agree with TRBD2. The CDR3 has 15 residues. The junction had 11 bases not matched to a gene; V was cut back by 6 bases and J by 2 bases. The germline CDR1 and CDR2 sequences are DFQATT and SNEGSKA (reference sequence). CDR3 coding DNA: TGCAGTGCCCCCCCTTGGCGGGGGAACACAGATACGCAGTATTTT. Translated: CSAPPWRGNTDTQYF.

The V and J genes are TRBV4-3 and TRBJ2-7; 7 positions match TRBD2. CDR1 and CDR2 from the germline V gene are LGHNA and YSLEER. After removal of 0 bases from V and 1 base from J, the junction contained 6 bases not matched to a gene. The CDR3 length is 16 residues. The DNA of the CDR3 is TGCGCCAGCAGCCAAGATCTGCGGGAGTCTTCCTACGAGCAGTACGTC. Protein product: CASSQDLRESSYEQYV.

The chain carries TRBV18 and TRBJ2-6; 7 bases map to TRBD1. The CDR3 has 16 amino acids. Trimming at V came to 5 bases and at J to 2 bases, leaving 6 bases not matched to a gene. From germline, CDR1 is KGHSH and CDR2 LQKENI. For the CDR3, the DNA is TGTGCCAGCTCAGGACAGGCCTTAGCTGGGGCCAACGTCCTGACTTTC. Translating it yields CASSGQALAGANVLTF.

The V call is TRBV25-1, the J call TRBJ1-5; no reliable D call. The CDR3 is 12 amino acids. V shed 7 bases and J shed 2 bases, with 6 bases lying between them. Germline V gives CDR1 MGHDK, CDR2 SYGVNS. CDR3 sequence: CASKSGNQPQHF. The CDR3 coding sequence is TGTGCCAGCAAATCGGGCAATCAGCCCCAGCATTTT.

The J gene is TRBJ2-3, the V gene TRBV7-9; 10 bases are a match to TRBD2. The CDR3 has 16 amino acids. CDR1 is SEHNR, CDR2 FQNEAQ, per germline (reference sequence). The ends lost 5 bases at V and 6 bases at J; junction bases unmatched: 11. CDR3 sequence: CASSPPRAGGLDTQYF. The CDR3 DNA follows: TGTGCCAGCAGCCCCCCAAGAGCGGGGGGGCTGGATACGCAGTATTTT.

This clonotype has more than one count but fewer than ten. CDR3 in amino acids: CASHRTYDTEAFF. The CDR3 nucleotides read TGTGCCAGCCACCGGACCTATGACACTGAAGCTTTCTTT. The chain is built from TRBV6-5 and TRBJ1-1; D is unclear. The CDR3 covers 13 residues. Germline V CDR1 and CDR2: MNHEY, SVGAGI. Trimming removed 8 bases at V and 3 bases at J, with 13 bases between.

This clonotype was counted only a few times. The chain couples TRBV13 to TRBJ2-7; D not certain. Trimming took off 2 bases at V and 3 bases at J, with 11 bases between the two ends. CDR1 is PRHDT, CDR2 FYEKMQ, per germline (reference sequence). CDR3 size: 14 residues. CDR3 sequence (DNA): TGTGCCAGCAGCTTAACTCAGAAGAACTACGAGCAGTACGTC. Translation: CASSLTQKNYEQYV.

The chain links TRBV12-3 or TRBV12-4 to TRBJ2-1; D possibly corresponds to TRBD1 (6 bases). Trimming removed 1 base at V and 3 bases at J, with 7 bases between. The CDR3 runs 14 residues. The CDR3 DNA reads TGTGCCAGCAGTTTAGTGACAGGCTACAATGAGCAGTTCTTC. It codes for CASSLVTGYNEQFF.